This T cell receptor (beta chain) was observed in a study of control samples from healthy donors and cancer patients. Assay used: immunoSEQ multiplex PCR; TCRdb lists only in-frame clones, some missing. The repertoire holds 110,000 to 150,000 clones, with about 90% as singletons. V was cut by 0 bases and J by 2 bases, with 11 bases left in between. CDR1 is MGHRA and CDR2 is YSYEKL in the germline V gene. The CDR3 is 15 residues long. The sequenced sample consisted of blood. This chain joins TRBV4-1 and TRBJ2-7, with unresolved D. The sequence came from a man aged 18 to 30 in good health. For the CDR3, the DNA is TGCGCCAGCAGCCAAGAGATCCCCTATACCTACGAGCAGTACTTC. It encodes CASSQEIPYTYEQYF.